The source of this T cell receptor beta chain is a study of blood T cell repertoires in COVID-19. Across the study: The analysed material was cDNA or gDNA that came from T cells, B-cell-depleted T cells, or PBMCs.

The CDR3 loop spans 15 amino acids. The V end lost 6 bases, the J end lost 0 bases, and 12 bases lay between the germline ends. Germline V gene lookup returns CDR1 LGHDT and CDR2 YNNKEL (reference sequence). Authors' methods: Reference gene primer amplification in the assay estimated nucleated cell counts. Method: immunoSEQ multiplex PCR; TCRdb's copy keeps in-frame clones and lacks some. V, J and clone size are taken as reported in that table, and D and trimming were inferred from the DNA itself. The sample carries more than 250,000 clones, about 83% recorded once. Sequenced input: peripheral blood. The sequence came from a woman between 45 and 65 years old with acute or convalescent COVID-19. This chain joins TRBV3-1 (or the pseudogene TRBV3-2) and TRBJ1-5, with TRBD1 as a possible D gene (6 bases). DNA for the CDR3: TGTGCCAGCAGTCCGGACAGACATAGCAATCAGCCCCAGCATTTT. Translation: CASSPDRHSNQPQHF.